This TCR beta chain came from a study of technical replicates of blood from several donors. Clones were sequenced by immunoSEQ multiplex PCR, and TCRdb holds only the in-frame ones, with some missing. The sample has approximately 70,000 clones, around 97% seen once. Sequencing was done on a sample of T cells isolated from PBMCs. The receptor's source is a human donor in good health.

The CDR3 DNA sequence: TGTGCCAGCAGCTTGGGGGACAGCCTTTTCTACGAGCAGTACTTC. This translates into CASSLGDSLFYEQYF. The rearrangement links TRBV11-2 to TRBJ2-7, with 7 bases aligning to TRBD1. There are 15 residues in the CDR3. CDR1 and CDR2 (germline): SGHAT, FQNNGV. Trimming took 3 bases from V and 3 from J; bases not matched to a gene: 8.